What follows is one T cell receptor beta chain and its context. The antigen remains undetermined. Caucasian adults residing in Nashville, Tennessee made up all the donors. CDR3 length: 13 residues. The V end lost 3 bases, the J end lost 8 bases, and 13 bases lay between the germline ends. Germline V gene sequence: CDR1 SGHTA, CDR2 FQGTGA. The authors split each subset's genomic DNA evenly across several immunoSEQ plates. Libraries were prepared by immunoSEQ multiplex PCR; TCRdb keeps only in-frame clonotypes and omits some of them. The data contain roughly 1,500,000 clones, approximately 98.5% of them singletons. This sample is part of a study of shared clonotypes between healthy human individuals. Study results and limitations: Naive subsets usually exceeded memory subsets in estimated richness.

The material sequenced was naive CD4+ T cells sorted from blood. As for subset: CD45RA+ positively selected. The TCR comes from a man aged 25 to 45 in good health. J is TRBJ1-2 and V is TRBV7-3; D might be TRBD1 (6 bases). The CDR3 coding sequence is TGTGCCAGCAGCTTTGACAGGTTCTCAGGCTACACCTTC. It codes for CASSFDRFSGYTF.